The T cell receptor (beta chain) under discussion was sequenced for a study of cytomegalovirus exposure and HLA in healthy donors. Study background: Samples from HLA-typed donors yielded around 85 million unique TCRs in an early data release. Study findings and constraints: Within an earlier analysis, most TCR beta V segments proved productive either about 90% or about 30% of the time.

The CDR3 has 15 residues. The V gene's germline CDR1 is MDHEN and CDR2 SYDVKM. J gave up 7 bases and V 6 bases, and 12 bases lay outside the gene matches. While unrecorded immune exposures were likely, the donors were nominally healthy when sampled. This clone was picked up a small number of times. Its specificity is unknown. The study ran its PCR with 60 Vbeta and 13 Jbeta primers. Profiled with immunoSEQ multiplex PCR; TCRdb holds only in-frame clones, not every one. The data show approximately 140,000 clones, about 76% seen once. Source material: PBMCs. The receptor was isolated from a human donor in good health. The V gene is TRBV28, the J gene TRBJ1-2; 9 bases fit TRBD1. CDR3 sequence reads: CASSILTGGFGGYTF. The CDR3 nucleotides are TGTGCCAGCAGCATTTTGACAGGGGGGTTCGGTGGCTACACCTTC.